The next 20 T cell receptor beta chains were all read from a single sample in a study of blood T cell repertoires in COVID-19. Here immunoSEQ multiplex PCR was the method, and the copy in TCRdb shows in-frame clones only, minus some. The sample shows 50,000 to 75,000 clones, around 73% of them seen only once. Sequencing was performed on peripheral blood. All receptors come from a man in his 60s with COVID-19, enrolled during active disease.

This clone turned up a few times. V gene TRBV2 combines with J gene TRBJ1-2; 7 bases agree with TRBD1. This CDR3 contains 15 residues. Germline V lookup: CDR1 SNHLY, CDR2 FYNNEI. V shed 7 bases and J 4 bases; nucleotides not matched to a gene: 12. This CDR3 is CASTRGRGLGYGYTF. The CDR3 bases are TGTGCCAGCACCCGGGGAAGGGGGCTTGGCTATGGCTACACCTTC. The variable domain in full, with the rest retrieved from reference TRBV2 and TRBJ1-2, is EPEVTQTPSHQVTQMGQEVILRCVPISNHLYFYWYRQILGQKVEFLVSFYNNEISEKSEIFDDQFSVERPDGSNFTLKIRSTKLEDSAMYFCASTRGRGLGYGYTFGSGTRLTVV.

In regard to this clone: An end of the junction differs from the germline gene, which may be a read error. The sample has other DNA sequences that encode this CDR3 too. The chain is built from TRBV5-5 and TRBJ2-3; TRBD1 might be the D (5 bases). The CDR3 extends over 16 amino acids. Germline-derived CDR1 and CDR2 are SGHKS and YYEKEE (reference sequence). The CDR3 bases are TGTGCCAGCAGTCAAGGGGTAGGGTCACTTTCAGATACGCAATATTTT. This translates into CASSQGVGSLSDTQYF.

The V and J genes are TRBV18 and TRBJ2-1; 10 nucleotides line up with TRBD2. Trimming took 5 bases from V and 2 from J; bases not matched to a gene: 12. The germline V gene encodes CDR1 KGHSH and CDR2 LQKENI. CDR3 length equals 18 residues. CDR3 coding DNA: TGTGCCAGCTCATTGCCGCTAGCGGGAGACTGGGCCTACAATGAGCAGTTCTTC. It encodes CASSLPLAGDWAYNEQFF.

The chain is built from TRBV7-6 and TRBJ2-2; D unresolved. The germline V gene has CDR1 SGHVS and CDR2 FNYEAQ. Between the trimmed V and J ends, which lost 2 bases and 0 bases, there was a span of 7 bases. The CDR3 runs 15 residues. CDR3 nucleotides: TGTGCCAGCAGCTTAAACCCAGCGAACACCGGGGAGCTGTTTTTT. Its protein product is CASSLNPANTGELFF.

The rearrangement joins TRBV5-1 to TRBJ1-1; D remains unclear. The CDR3 is made up of 13 amino acids. Germline CDR1 and CDR2: SGHRS and YFSETQ. V lost 2 bases, J lost 3 bases, and 8 bases lay in between. In nucleotides, the CDR3 is TGCGCCAGCAGCTTTGGCGGAGACACTGAAGCTTTCTTT. Protein: CASSFGGDTEAFF. The whole variable domain, filled in from reference TRBV5-1 and TRBJ1-1, reads KAGVTQTPRYLIKTRGQQVTLSCSPISGHRSVSWYQQTPGQGLQFLFEYFSETQRNKGNFPGRFSGRQFSNSRSEMNVSTLELGDSALYLCASSFGGDTEAFFGQGTRLTVV.

The gene calls are TRBV11-2 and TRBJ2-7, with TRBD2 matching over 7 bases. The length of the CDR3 is 15 residues. After removal of 0 bases from V and 3 bases from J, the junction contained 5 bases not matched to a gene. The germline CDR1 and CDR2 sequences are SGHAT and FQNNGV. The CDR3 sequence is CASSLDRGGSYEQYF. The CDR3 DNA reads TGTGCCAGCAGCTTAGATCGCGGCGGGAGCTACGAGCAGTACTTC.

This clone has just a few counts. The chain couples TRBV7-3 to TRBJ2-2; TRBD2 matches at 11 bases. Germline V gene sequence: CDR1 SGHTA, CDR2 FQGTGA. V lost 4 bases and J lost 4; bases outside the gene matches: 5. This CDR3 is built from 16 residues. Here the CDR3 reads CASSSPLAGVTGELFF. CDR3 nucleotides: TGTGCCAGCAGCTCACCACTAGCGGGAGTCACCGGGGAGCTGTTTTTT.

The chain links TRBV19 to TRBJ1-2; no firm D call. V was cut by 7 bases and J by 4 bases, with 16 bases left in between. The CDR3 runs to 14 residues. Per the germline V gene, CDR1 is LNHDA and CDR2 is SQIVND (reference sequence). The CDR3 region has the DNA TGTGCCAGTAAGCCGCGCGGAGGCCTCTATGGCTACACCTTC. It codes for CASKPRGGLYGYTF. The variable domain in full, completed from reference TRBV19 and TRBJ1-2, reads DGGITQSPKYLFRKEGQNVTLSCEQNLNHDAMYWYRQDPGQGLRLIYYSQIVNDFQKGDIAEGYSVSREKKESFPLTVTSAQKNPTAFYLCASKPRGGLYGYTFGSGTRLTVV.

The chain carries TRBV24-1 and TRBJ2-2; 12 bases align to TRBD1. CDR1 KGHDR and CDR2 SFDVKD come from the germline V gene. This CDR3 is built from 15 residues. J gave up 6 bases and V 10 bases, and 8 bases lay outside the gene matches. The CDR3 nucleotides are TGTGCCACTTCACCGGGACAGGGGGCAGCCGGGGAGCTGTTTTTT. This translates into CATSPGQGAAGELFF.

The chain uses TRBV6-5 and TRBJ1-5, with D tentatively TRBD1 (5 bases). V shed 6 bases and J shed 2 bases, with 11 bases lying between them. This CDR3 has 14 residues. The germline CDR1 and CDR2 sequences are MNHEY and SVGAGI. The CDR3 loop reads CASSPGGGNQPQHF. CDR3 in DNA: TGTGCCAGCAGCCCGGGGGGGGGCAATCAGCCCCAGCATTTT.

V gene TRBV11-2 combines with J gene TRBJ2-7, with TRBD1 identical over 10 bases. Trimming took 5 bases from V and 5 from J; bases not matched to a gene: 6. This CDR3 has 14 residues. The germline V gene has CDR1 SGHAT and CDR2 FQNNGV. This chain's CDR3 is CASSNRDRGDEQYF. The DNA of the CDR3 is TGTGCCAGCAGCAACCGGGACAGGGGAGACGAGCAGTACTTC.

V and J are TRBV18 and TRBJ2-3; tentative D call: TRBD1 (6 bases). Trimming left V 6 bases short and J 4 bases short, with 26 bases between. CDR1 is KGHSH and CDR2 is LQKENI in the germline V gene. The CDR3 sequence is 18 residues long. Here the CDR3 reads CASSPLGLTGLGADTQYF. CDR3 coding DNA: TGTGCCAGCTCTCCCCTAGGCCTGACAGGCCTAGGGGCAGATACGCAGTATTTT.

The chain links TRBV5-1 to TRBJ1-1; a possible D gene is TRBD1 (5 bases). V was pared by 4 bases and J by 5 bases, with 15 bases between. Germline V gives CDR1 SGHRS, CDR2 YFSETQ. CDR3 size: 14 residues. The DNA of the CDR3 is TGCGCCAGCAGCCCGGGCGGGGCGGAGACTGAAGCTTTCTTT. This gives the protein CASSPGGAETEAFF.

The chain combines TRBV7-7 with TRBJ2-2; TRBD2 aligns across 8 bases. CDR1 SSHAT and CDR2 FNYEAQ come from the germline V gene (reference sequence). Germline trimming cut 3 bases from V and 3 bases from J; bases unmatched to any gene: 0. This CDR3 region has 14 residues. The CDR3 region is CASSFGGDTGELFF. The CDR3 DNA sequence: TGTGCCAGCAGCTTCGGGGGGGACACCGGGGAGCTGTTTTTT.

This clone was detected a few times. The V gene is TRBV9, the J gene TRBJ1-2, with a weak D call TRBD1 (6 bases). Germline lookup yields CDR1 SGDLS and CDR2 YYNGEE. CDR3 length: 14 amino acids. The V and J ends lost 0 bases and 7 bases respectively, with 13 bases between them. CDR3 nucleotides: TGTGCCAGCAGCGTAGCTGGGGGCACTTCTGGCTACACCTTC. This encodes CASSVAGGTSGYTF.

The V gene is TRBV19, the J gene TRBJ2-1; 12 positions agree with TRBD2. The trim removed 6 bases at V and 7 bases at J, leaving 10 bases unmatched. The CDR3 loop spans 16 amino acids. Germline V lookup: CDR1 LNHDA, CDR2 SQIVND (reference sequence). The CDR3 reads CASSRLAGEGSNEQFF. The CDR3 DNA reads TGTGCCAGTAGCCGACTAGCGGGAGAGGGGAGTAATGAGCAGTTCTTC. Supplemented by reference TRBV19 and TRBJ2-1, the full variable domain reads DGGITQSPKYLFRKEGQNVTLSCEQNLNHDAMYWYRQDPGQGLRLIYYSQIVNDFQKGDIAEGYSVSREKKESFPLTVTSAQKNPTAFYLCASSRLAGEGSNEQFFGPGTRLTVL.

The CDR3 DNA reads as TGTGCCAGCGCGGGTCGGGCCAAAAACATTCAGTACTTC. It specifies CASAGRAKNIQYF. The genes are TRBV12-3 or TRBV12-4 and TRBJ2-4, with TRBD2 as a possible D gene (5 bases). CDR3 length equals 13 residues. The V gene lost 8 bases and the J gene lost 1 base, with 9 bases spanning the gap.

The chain is built from TRBV2 and TRBJ2-2; 9 bases match TRBD1. This CDR3 has 16 amino acids. Unmatched junction bases numbered 7, after V lost 2 bases and J lost 6 bases. Looked up from germline, CDR1 is SNHLY and CDR2 is FYNNEI. CDR3 loop: CASSEFGDRAAGELFF. The DNA of the CDR3 is TGTGCCAGCAGTGAATTCGGGGACAGGGCTGCCGGGGAGCTGTTTTTT.

The chain is built from TRBV9 and TRBJ2-7; D perhaps matches TRBD2 (6 bases). V lost 0 bases and J 0 bases, leaving 10 bases between the germline ends. The length of the CDR3 is 15 residues. Germline assignment: CDR1 SGDLS and CDR2 YYNGEE. The CDR3 region is CASSVAMGGSYEQYF. The CDR3 DNA reads TGTGCCAGCAGCGTAGCTATGGGGGGCTCCTACGAGCAGTACTTC.

This chain uses TRBV19 with TRBJ2-3; D call uncertain. Germline assignment: CDR1 LNHDA and CDR2 SQIVND (reference sequence). The germline V and J ends were trimmed by 5 bases and 7 bases, with 10 bases remaining between them. This CDR3 has 12 amino acids. The CDR3 DNA is TGTGCCAGTAGTGGGCGAAGGCATACGCAGTATTTT. Translating gives CASSGRRHTQYF.